This T cell receptor (beta chain) appears in the sequencing data of a study of blood T cell repertoires in COVID-19. The overall study: Sites across the United States, Italy and Spain contributed samples from acute and convalescent COVID-19. The cDNA or gDNA used as material had been derived from T cells, B-cell-depleted T cells, or PBMCs.

This clone has just one count. In the original analysis: Reference gene primer amplification in the assay estimated nucleated cell counts. TCRdb keeps only in-frame clones here, not all; method: immunoSEQ multiplex PCR. V, J and clone size were drawn from that table, and D and trimming were deduced from the DNA. Here the sample spans under 80,000 clones, approximately 78% being singletons. The sequencing sample was made of peripheral blood. This TCR came from an elderly woman with active or convalescent COVID-19.

DNA of the CDR3: TGCGCCAGCAGCAAGGCGGGACTAGCTGCAGATACGCAGTATTTT. It codes for CASSKAGLAADTQYF. The chain has TRBV5-1 and TRBJ2-3; TRBD2 aligns across 9 bases. There are 15 residues in the CDR3. J lost 4 bases, V lost 4 bases, and 7 bases had no gene match. CDR1 and CDR2 (germline): SGHRS, YFSETQ. The complete variable domain, with remaining parts taken from reference TRBV5-1 and TRBJ2-3, reads KAGVTQTPRYLIKTRGQQVTLSCSPISGHRSVSWYQQTPGQGLQFLFEYFSETQRNKGNFPGRFSGRQFSNSRSEMNVSTLELGDSALYLCASSKAGLAADTQYFGPGTRLTVL.